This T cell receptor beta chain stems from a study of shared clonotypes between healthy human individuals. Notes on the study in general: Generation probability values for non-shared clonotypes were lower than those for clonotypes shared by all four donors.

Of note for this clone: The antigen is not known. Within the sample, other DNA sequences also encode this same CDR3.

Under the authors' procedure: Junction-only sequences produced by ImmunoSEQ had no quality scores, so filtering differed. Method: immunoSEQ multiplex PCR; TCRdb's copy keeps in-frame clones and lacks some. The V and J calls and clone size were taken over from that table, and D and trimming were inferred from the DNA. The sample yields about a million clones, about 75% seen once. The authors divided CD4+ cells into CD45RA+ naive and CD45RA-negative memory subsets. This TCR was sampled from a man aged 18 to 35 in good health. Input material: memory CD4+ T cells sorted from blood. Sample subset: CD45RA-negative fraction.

The CDR3 loop is CASSLSGVTEAFF. The CDR3 region has the DNA TGCGCCAGCAGCCTGTCAGGGGTCACTGAAGCTTTCTTT. This rearrangement joins TRBV5-1 to TRBJ1-1; D possibly corresponds to TRBD1 (6 bases). The CDR3 loop spans 13 amino acids. CDR1 and CDR2 from the germline V gene are SGHRS and YFSETQ. Trimming stripped 4 bases from V and 4 bases from J, with 11 bases between.